This passage covers 6 T cell receptor beta chains from one sample sequenced in a study of blood T cell repertoires in COVID-19. Only in-frame clones appear in the TCRdb table, and some are missing; sequencing was by immunoSEQ multiplex PCR. The table has more than 300,000 clones, approximately 82% seen once. The material sequenced was peripheral blood. All receptors derive from a woman aged 50 to 60 with acute or convalescent COVID-19.

This rearrangement joins TRBV21-1 to TRBJ2-4; the D call TRBD1 from the table was never checked on the DNA. TRBV21-1 is tagged as a pseudogene. This CDR3 contains 20 residues. The CDR3 spells CASSTRQDLPTRLAKNIQYF. The CDR3 DNA follows: TGTGCCAGCAGCACACGACAGGACCTCCCAACAAGACTAGCCAAAAACATTCAGTACTTC.

This chain connects TRBV7-9 to TRBJ1-5, with D hard to call. Germline values: CDR1 SEHNR, CDR2 FQNEAQ (reference sequence). The CDR3 sequence is 13 residues long. Deletions cut 3 bases from V and 6 bases from J, with 9 bases between. For the CDR3, the DNA is TGTGCCAGCAGCTTGACCGAGGGTCAGCCCCAGCATTTT. It translates to CASSLTEGQPQHF.

This clone was seen once. V is TRBV4-1 and J is TRBJ2-2; 9 bases are shared with TRBD2. V lost 1 base and J lost 7; bases outside the gene matches: 4. This CDR3 spans 15 amino acids. The germline V gene encodes CDR1 MGHRA and CDR2 YSYEKL. The CDR3 DNA is TGCGCCAGCAGCCAAGTAGCGGGGGAAGACGGGGAGCTGTTTTTT. Translation gives CASSQVAGEDGELFF.

The gene calls are TRBV24-1 and TRBJ1-5; perhaps TRBD1 as D (5 bases). Trimming shortened V by 4 bases and J by 9 bases, and 12 bases separated the two germline ends. The CDR3 contains 13 residues. The germline CDR1 and CDR2 sequences are KGHDR and SFDVKD. Here the CDR3 reads CATSEFPGGPQHF. The DNA for the CDR3 is TGTGCCACCAGTGAGTTCCCCGGGGGGCCCCAGCATTTT.

The count of this clone is one. The V and J genes are TRBV7-2 and TRBJ1-5, with 7 nucleotides matching TRBD1. The CDR3 sequence is 14 residues long. V was pared by 5 bases and J by 9 bases, with 10 bases of the junction left unmatched. CDR1 and CDR2 (germline): SGHTA, FQGNSA. The CDR3 DNA follows: TGTGCCAGCAGCACCAACAGGGGTTCGTGGCCCCAGCATTTT. Its protein product is CASSTNRGSWPQHF.

This clone appeared once. This chain joins TRBV7-2 and TRBJ1-2; D perhaps matches TRBD1 (6 bases). CDR3 length: 14 residues. Germline values: CDR1 SGHTA, CDR2 FQGNSA. The germline V and J ends were trimmed by 5 bases and 11 bases, with 21 bases remaining between them. The CDR3 loop is CASSEGTGMSEYTF. Here the CDR3 DNA reads TGTGCCAGCAGCGAAGGTACAGGGATGTCCGAGTACACCTTC.